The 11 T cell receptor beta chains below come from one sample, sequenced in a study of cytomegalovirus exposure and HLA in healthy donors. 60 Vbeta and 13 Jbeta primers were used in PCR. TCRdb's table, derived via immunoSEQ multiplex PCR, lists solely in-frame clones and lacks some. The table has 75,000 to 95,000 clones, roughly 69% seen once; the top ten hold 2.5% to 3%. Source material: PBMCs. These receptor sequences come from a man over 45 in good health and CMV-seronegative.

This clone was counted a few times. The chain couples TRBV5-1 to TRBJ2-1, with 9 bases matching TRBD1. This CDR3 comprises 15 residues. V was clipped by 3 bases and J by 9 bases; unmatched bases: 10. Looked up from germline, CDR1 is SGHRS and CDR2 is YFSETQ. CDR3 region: CASSYTGTGFPEQFF. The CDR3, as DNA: TGCGCCAGCAGCTACACCGGGACAGGGTTTCCTGAGCAGTTCTTC. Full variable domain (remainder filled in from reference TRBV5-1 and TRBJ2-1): KAGVTQTPRYLIKTRGQQVTLSCSPISGHRSVSWYQQTPGQGLQFLFEYFSETQRNKGNFPGRFSGRQFSNSRSEMNVSTLELGDSALYLCASSYTGTGFPEQFFGPGTRLTVL.

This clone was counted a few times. The DNA for the CDR3 is TGCGCCAGCAGCCCACAGGGCTATAGCAATCAGCCCCAGCATTTT. The encoded protein is CASSPQGYSNQPQHF. J is TRBJ1-5 and V is TRBV4-1; perhaps TRBD1 as D (6 bases). The CDR3 contains 15 residues. The V end was cut by 4 bases, the J end by 0 bases, with 10 bases between. Germline V CDR1 and CDR2: MGHRA, YSYEKL.

CDR3 sequence reads: CASSQRQAAGEQYF. CDR3 DNA sequence: TGTGCCAGCAGTCAGAGACAGGCCGCTGGGGAGCAGTACTTC. The rearrangement uses TRBV28 and TRBJ2-7; perhaps TRBD1 as D (6 bases). CDR3 size: 14 residues. Deletions cut 5 bases from V and 7 bases from J, with 18 bases between. CDR1 is MDHEN, CDR2 SYDVKM, per germline.

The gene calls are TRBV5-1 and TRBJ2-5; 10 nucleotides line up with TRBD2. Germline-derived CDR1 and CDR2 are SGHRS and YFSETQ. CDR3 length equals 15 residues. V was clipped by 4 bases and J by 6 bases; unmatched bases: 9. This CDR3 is CASSALGTSEQTQYF. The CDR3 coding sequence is TGCGCCAGCAGCGCCCTCGGGACTAGCGAACAGACCCAGTACTTC. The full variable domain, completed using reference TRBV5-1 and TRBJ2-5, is KAGVTQTPRYLIKTRGQQVTLSCSPISGHRSVSWYQQTPGQGLQFLFEYFSETQRNKGNFPGRFSGRQFSNSRSEMNVSTLELGDSALYLCASSALGTSEQTQYFGPGTRLLVL.

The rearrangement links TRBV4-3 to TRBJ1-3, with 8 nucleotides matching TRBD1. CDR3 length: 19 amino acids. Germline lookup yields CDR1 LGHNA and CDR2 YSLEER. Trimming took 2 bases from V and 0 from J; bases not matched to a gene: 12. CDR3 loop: CASSQTRDRSPVSGNTIYF. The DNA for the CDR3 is TGCGCCAGCAGCCAAACGCGGGACAGGTCTCCGGTCTCTGGAAACACCATATATTTT.

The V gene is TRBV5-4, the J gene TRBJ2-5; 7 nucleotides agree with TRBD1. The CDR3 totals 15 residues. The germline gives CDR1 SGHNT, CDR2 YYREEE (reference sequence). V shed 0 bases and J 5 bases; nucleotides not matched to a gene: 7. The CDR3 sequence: CASSLGSQGVETQYF. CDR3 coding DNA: TGTGCCAGCAGCTTGGGCTCTCAGGGGGTGGAGACCCAGTACTTC.

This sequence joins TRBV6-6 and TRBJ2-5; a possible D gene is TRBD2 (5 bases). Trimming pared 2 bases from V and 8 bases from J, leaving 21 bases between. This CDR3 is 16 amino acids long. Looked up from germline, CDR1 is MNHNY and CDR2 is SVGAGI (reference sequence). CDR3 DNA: TGTGCCAGCAGTTACGAGGGAGCTAGCTACTCAGGAACCCAGTACTTC. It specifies CASSYEGASYSGTQYF.

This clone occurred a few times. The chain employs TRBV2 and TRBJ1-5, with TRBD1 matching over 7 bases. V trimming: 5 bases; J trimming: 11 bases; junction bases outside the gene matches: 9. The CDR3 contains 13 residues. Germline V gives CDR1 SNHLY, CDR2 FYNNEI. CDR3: CASSPPRGTAQHF. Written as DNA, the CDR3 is TGTGCCAGCAGTCCCCCCAGGGGGACGGCCCAGCATTTT. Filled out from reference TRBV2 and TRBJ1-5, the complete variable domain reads EPEVTQTPSHQVTQMGQEVILRCVPISNHLYFYWYRQILGQKVEFLVSFYNNEISEKSEIFDDQFSVERPDGSNFTLKIRSTKLEDSAMYFCASSPPRGTAQHFGDGTRLSIL.

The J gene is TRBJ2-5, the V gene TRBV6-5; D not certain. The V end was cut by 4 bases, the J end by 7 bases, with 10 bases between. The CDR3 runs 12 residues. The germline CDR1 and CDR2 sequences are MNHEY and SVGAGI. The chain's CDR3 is CASSSPLRTQYF. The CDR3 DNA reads TGTGCCAGCAGTTCACCACTTAGGACCCAGTACTTC.

The CDR3 region is CASSLRGRGNSPLHF. In DNA form, the CDR3 reads TGTGCCAGCAGCTTACGCGGCAGGGGGAATTCACCCCTCCACTTT. V gene TRBV13 combines with J gene TRBJ1-6, with TRBD1 matching 7 bases. The V segment lost 2 bases and the J segment 7 bases; nucleotides outside the gene matches: 5. Germline V gene lookup returns CDR1 PRHDT and CDR2 FYEKMQ (reference sequence). The CDR3 runs to 15 residues. Together with reference TRBV13 and TRBJ1-6, the CDR3 gives the full variable domain: AAGVIQSPRHLIKEKRETATLKCYPIPRHDTVYWYQQGPGQDPQFLISFYEKMQSDKGSIPDRFSAQQFSDYHSELNMSSLELGDSALYFCASSLRGRGNSPLHFGNGTRLTVT.

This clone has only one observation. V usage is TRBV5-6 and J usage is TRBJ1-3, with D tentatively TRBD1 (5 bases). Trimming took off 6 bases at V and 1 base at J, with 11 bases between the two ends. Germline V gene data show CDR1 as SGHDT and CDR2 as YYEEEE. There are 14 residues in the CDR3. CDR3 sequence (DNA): TGTGCCAGCACCTTACGGGGGTCTGGAAACACCATATATTTT. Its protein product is CASTLRGSGNTIYF.